These 26 T cell receptor beta chains came from one sample sequenced in a study of T cell responses to AZD1222 COVID-19 vaccine. Using immunoSEQ multiplex PCR, the repertoire was profiled, and TCRdb retains in-frame clones only, with some absent. The data hold around 99,000 clones, with around nine tenths observed a single time. The sample in question was peripheral blood, obtained on day 0 of AZD1222 vaccination. These receptors originate from an adult in good health.

This sequence joins TRBV7-3 and TRBJ2-5; TRBD2 matches 14 bases. The CDR3 has 19 residues. The germline V gene has CDR1 SGHTA and CDR2 FQGTGA. V was clipped by 5 bases and J by 5 bases; unmatched bases: 16. DNA for the CDR3: TGTGCCAGCAGCCGAGAACCCTCCGGGACTAGCGGGAGAGGCGAGACCCAGTACTTC. Translation gives CASSREPSGTSGRGETQYF.

This chain joins TRBV5-1 and TRBJ2-7; 11 nucleotides match TRBD1. J lost 0 bases, V lost 5 bases, and 4 bases had no gene match. CDR3 length: 15 amino acids. The germline V gene has CDR1 SGHRS and CDR2 YFSETQ. The CDR3 DNA sequence: TGCGCCAGCAGACCCGGGACAGGGGGCTCCTACGAGCAGTACTTC. Translation gives CASRPGTGGSYEQYF.

In this sample, this clone turned up a few times. This chain uses TRBV6-5 with TRBJ1-5; D remains unclear. The CDR3 has 14 amino acids. V gave up 0 bases and J gave up 2 bases, with 5 bases separating them. Germline V gene sequence: CDR1 MNHEY, CDR2 SVGAGI. CDR3 protein: CASSYSQGNQPQHF. CDR3 nucleotides: TGTGCCAGCAGTTACTCCCAGGGCAATCAGCCCCAGCATTTT.

The chain uses TRBV2 and TRBJ2-7; no reliable D call. V was trimmed by 6 bases and J by 4 bases, leaving 7 bases between them. Germline V gene lookup returns CDR1 SNHLY and CDR2 FYNNEI. This CDR3 comprises 11 residues. This CDR3 reads CASRSRYEQYF. The DNA for the CDR3 is TGTGCCAGCAGAAGCAGATACGAGCAGTACTTC.

This rearrangement joins TRBV4-1 to TRBJ2-7; D gene unclear. V was cut by 1 base and J by 2 bases, with 12 bases left in between. The CDR3 covers 15 residues. From germline, CDR1 is MGHRA and CDR2 YSYEKL. The CDR3 is CASSQGQRQTYEQYF. For the CDR3, the DNA is TGCGCCAGCAGCCAAGGACAAAGGCAGACCTACGAGCAGTACTTC.

The chain joins TRBV10-3 to TRBJ1-1; D is unresolved. This CDR3 contains 14 residues. Germline CDR1 and CDR2: ENHRY and SYGVKD. With 3 bases removed from V and 3 bases from J, the gap between germline ends came to 11 bases. The CDR3 DNA is TGTGCCATCAGTGAAAGGGCTGGGGACACTGAAGCTTTCTTT. Amino acids: CAISERAGDTEAFF.

The rearrangement joins TRBV10-3 to TRBJ1-1; 7 positions agree with TRBD1. CDR3 length equals 16 residues. The junction had 19 bases not matched to a gene; V was cut back by 10 bases and J by 5 bases. Germline V CDR1 and CDR2: ENHRY, SYGVKD. The CDR3 region has the DNA TGTGCCAGCACATGGCGGTTCGACAGGGAGGGGACTGAAGCTTTCTTT. This gives the protein CASTWRFDREGTEAFF.

The chain combines TRBV9 with TRBJ1-6, with 10 bases matching TRBD1. CDR3 length equals 16 residues. V was clipped by 3 bases and J by 4 bases; unmatched bases: 4. CDR1 and CDR2 from the germline V gene are SGDLS and YYNGEE. The CDR3 reads CASSADRGRYNSPLHF. DNA of the CDR3: TGTGCCAGCAGCGCGGACAGGGGGAGGTATAATTCACCCCTCCACTTT.

The chain links TRBV4-1 to TRBJ1-4; a weak D match, TRBD1 (6 bases). The CDR3 has 16 amino acids. Germline V CDR1 and CDR2: MGHRA, YSYEKL. Trimming cost V 0 bases and J 5 bases, with 13 bases left between them. As DNA, the CDR3 is TGCGCCAGCAGCCAAGAGGGGGCGGGGGTAAATGAAAAACTGTTTTTT. This encodes CASSQEGAGVNEKLFF.

V is TRBV3-1 (or the pseudogene TRBV3-2) and J is TRBJ2-1, with D tentatively TRBD1 (6 bases). With 1 base removed from V and 5 bases from J, the gap between germline ends came to 18 bases. The CDR3 loop spans 17 amino acids. CDR1 and CDR2 from the germline V gene are LGHDT and YNNKEL (reference sequence). The CDR3 DNA sequence: TGTGCCAGCAGCCAAGGTCTCACAGGGTTGGTTCACAATGAGCAGTTCTTC. Its translation: CASSQGLTGLVHNEQFF.

The V call is TRBV10-3, the J call TRBJ2-1; D not certain. The length of the CDR3 is 10 residues. Germline V gene sequence: CDR1 ENHRY, CDR2 SYGVKD. V was trimmed by 10 bases and J by 7 bases, leaving 8 bases between them. CDR3 region: CATWKNEQFF. The CDR3 nucleotides read TGTGCCACCTGGAAGAATGAGCAGTTCTTC.

This clone was found once. The chain employs TRBV24-1 and TRBJ1-5, with D unresolved. The CDR3 runs 16 residues. Germline-derived CDR1 and CDR2 are KGHDR and SFDVKD. V was cut by 4 bases and J by 0 bases, with 12 bases left in between. The CDR3 reads CATSEGGRNSNQPQHF. Here the CDR3 DNA reads TGTGCCACCAGTGAGGGTGGGAGGAATAGCAATCAGCCCCAGCATTTT.

The rearrangement uses TRBV18 and TRBJ2-7; D may be TRBD2 (6 bases). The ends were cut back, 3 bases at V and 3 bases at J, with 21 bases in the middle. The CDR3 has 17 residues. Germline V gives CDR1 KGHSH, CDR2 LQKENI. CDR3 DNA: TGTGCCAGCTCACCTCTGGCGGTGGGAGGCAGCTACTACGAGCAGTACTTC. Protein: CASSPLAVGGSYYEQYF.

This sequence joins TRBV19 and TRBJ2-7; 7 bases are a match to TRBD2. The CDR3 runs 13 residues. With V trimmed by 4 bases and J by 4 bases, 4 bases remained unmatched. CDR1 is LNHDA and CDR2 is SQIVND in the germline V gene (reference sequence). The CDR3 region is CASSNGREYEQYF. The CDR3 nucleotides read TGTGCCAGTAGTAATGGGAGGGAGTACGAGCAGTACTTC.

This chain uses TRBV6-5 with TRBJ1-4, with D possibly matching TRBD1 (6 bases). Trimming left V 2 bases short and J 8 bases short, with 12 bases between. Germline V CDR1 and CDR2: MNHEY, SVGAGI. This CDR3 is built from 14 residues. The CDR3 sequence is CASSYDDRREKLFF. Here the CDR3 DNA reads TGTGCCAGCAGTTACGATGACAGGAGGGAAAAACTGTTTTTT.

The chain has TRBV27 and TRBJ2-6, with 7 bases lining up with TRBD2. The CDR3 has 12 amino acids. V lost 5 bases and J lost 12; bases outside the gene matches: 4. Germline CDR1 MNHEY, CDR2 SMNVEV (reference sequence). The CDR3 is CASSPGGSVLTF. CDR3 nucleotide sequence: TGTGCCAGCAGTCCCGGGGGGAGCGTCCTGACTTTC.

The CDR3 sequence is CASSGDAGGGGETQYF. In DNA form, the CDR3 reads TGTGCCAGCAGTGGGGACGCGGGGGGCGGAGGGGAGACCCAGTACTTC. This chain links TRBV2 with TRBJ2-5, with TRBD2 matching over 8 bases. V trimming: 4 bases; J trimming: 5 bases; junction bases outside the gene matches: 12. The CDR3 runs to 16 residues. Germline CDR1 reads SNHLY; CDR2 reads FYNNEI.

This clone was found once. The chain recombines TRBV5-6 with TRBJ2-5; no reliable D call. Deletions cut 4 bases from V and 5 bases from J, with 12 bases between. Germline V gives CDR1 SGHDT, CDR2 YYEEEE. This CDR3 is 13 amino acids long. CDR3 sequence: CASSPVPAETQYF. CDR3 in DNA: TGTGCCAGCAGCCCCGTTCCGGCGGAGACCCAGTACTTC.

V gene TRBV19 combines with J gene TRBJ1-5; weak D call: TRBD1 (5 bases). The CDR3 consists of 15 residues. The V and J ends lost 1 base and 1 base respectively, with 8 bases between them. Germline CDR1 and CDR2: LNHDA and SQIVND (reference sequence). The CDR3 DNA reads TGTGCCAGTAGTATAGGGCAGGGCAGCAATCAGCCCCAGCATTTT. Amino acid sequence: CASSIGQGSNQPQHF.

This rearrangement joins TRBV10-3 to TRBJ1-5, with a weak D call TRBD1 (6 bases). Germline CDR1 and CDR2: ENHRY and SYGVKD. This CDR3 has 13 residues. Trimming cost V 5 bases and J 6 bases, with 11 bases left between them. CDR3 coding DNA: TGTGCCATCAGTTACAGGGACACTCAGCCCCAGCATTTT. Translating gives CAISYRDTQPQHF.

The J gene is TRBJ1-3, the V gene TRBV18; perhaps TRBD1 as D (6 bases). This CDR3 region has 14 residues. The germline V and J ends were trimmed by 3 bases and 3 bases, with 9 bases remaining between them. Germline V gene sequence: CDR1 KGHSH, CDR2 LQKENI. The CDR3 here is CASSPGQFGNTIYF. CDR3 coding DNA: TGTGCCAGCTCACCCGGACAGTTTGGAAACACCATATATTTT.

The chain employs TRBV2 and TRBJ1-2; D call uncertain. The V gene's germline CDR1 is SNHLY and CDR2 FYNNEI. Between the trimmed V and J ends, which lost 9 bases and 1 base, there was a span of 9 bases. This CDR3 is 12 amino acids long. The CDR3 nucleotides read TGTGCCAGTTCCAGTGTTAACTATGGCTACACCTTC. It specifies CASSSVNYGYTF.

The chain has TRBV28 and TRBJ2-2; 12 nucleotides align to TRBD1. V lost 5 bases, J lost 4 bases, and 8 bases stayed unmatched. The V gene's germline CDR1 is MDHEN and CDR2 SYDVKM. The CDR3 length is 17 residues. This CDR3 is CASSKIGTGGFTGELFF. CDR3 DNA sequence: TGTGCCAGCAGTAAAATTGGGACAGGGGGCTTCACCGGGGAGCTGTTTTTT. The full variable domain, in which reference TRBV28 and TRBJ2-2 provide the parts outside the CDR3, is DVKVTQSSRYLVKRTGEKVFLECVQDMDHENMFWYRQDPGLGLRLIYFSYDVKMKEKGDIPEGYSVSREKKERFSLILESASTNQTSMYLCASSKIGTGGFTGELFFGEGSRLTVL.

The genes are TRBV5-1 and TRBJ2-5, with a tentative D call TRBD2 (6 bases). The CDR3 has 15 amino acids. Trimming stripped 0 bases from V and 4 bases from J, with 13 bases between. Germline loops: CDR1 SGHRS, CDR2 YFSETQ. Here the CDR3 reads CASSLAFGGRETQYF. The CDR3 coding sequence is TGCGCCAGCAGCTTGGCCTTCGGGGGAAGAGAGACCCAGTACTTC.

The chain carries TRBV6-6 and TRBJ2-7; no firm D call. In germline, CDR1 is MNHNY, CDR2 SVGAGI (reference sequence). V gave up 0 bases and J gave up 5 bases, with 17 bases separating them. This CDR3 has 16 residues. CDR3 coding DNA: TGTGCCAGCAGTTACTCAATACAGAGCCTCCATCACGAGCAGTACTTC. Its protein is CASSYSIQSLHHEQYF.

This rearrangement joins TRBV10-3 to TRBJ1-4; D unresolved. Trimming left V 4 bases short and J 5 bases short, with 11 bases between. In germline, CDR1 is ENHRY, CDR2 SYGVKD. This CDR3 has 14 amino acids. CDR3 loop: CAISVNGKNEKLFF. The CDR3 bases are TGTGCCATCAGTGTTAACGGAAAGAATGAAAAACTGTTTTTT.